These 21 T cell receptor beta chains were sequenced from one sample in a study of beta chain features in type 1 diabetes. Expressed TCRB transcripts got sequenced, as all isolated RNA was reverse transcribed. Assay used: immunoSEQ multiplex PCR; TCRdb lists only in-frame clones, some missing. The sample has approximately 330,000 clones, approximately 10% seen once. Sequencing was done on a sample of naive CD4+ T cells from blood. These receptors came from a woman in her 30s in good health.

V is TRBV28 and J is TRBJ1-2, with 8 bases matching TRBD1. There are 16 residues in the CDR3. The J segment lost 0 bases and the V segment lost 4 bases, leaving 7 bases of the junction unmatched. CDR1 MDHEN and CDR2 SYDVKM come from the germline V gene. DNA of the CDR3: TGTGCCAGCAGTTATGACAGGGGCCGAGCTAACTATGGCTACACCTTC. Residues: CASSYDRGRANYGYTF.

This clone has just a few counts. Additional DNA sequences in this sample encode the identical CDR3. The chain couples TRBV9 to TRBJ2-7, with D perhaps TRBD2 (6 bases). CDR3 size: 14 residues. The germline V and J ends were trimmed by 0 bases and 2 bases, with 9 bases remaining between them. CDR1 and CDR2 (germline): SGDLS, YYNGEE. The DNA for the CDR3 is TGTGCCAGCAGCGTAGCTCCGGGGGCCTACGAGCAGTACTTC. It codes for CASSVAPGAYEQYF.

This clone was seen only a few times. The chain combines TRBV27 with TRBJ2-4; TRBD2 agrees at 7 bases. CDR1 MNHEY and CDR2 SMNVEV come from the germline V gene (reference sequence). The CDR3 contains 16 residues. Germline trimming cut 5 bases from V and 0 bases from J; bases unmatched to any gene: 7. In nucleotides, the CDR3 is TGTGCCAGCAGTCACCTAGCGGACCAAGCCAAAAACATTCAGTACTTC. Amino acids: CASSHLADQAKNIQYF.

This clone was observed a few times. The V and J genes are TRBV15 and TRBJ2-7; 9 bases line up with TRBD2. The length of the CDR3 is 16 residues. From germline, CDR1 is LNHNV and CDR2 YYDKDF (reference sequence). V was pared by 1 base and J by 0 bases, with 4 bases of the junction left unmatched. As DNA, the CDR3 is TGTGCCACCAGCAGAGCACGGCGGGAGGGCTCCTACGAGCAGTACTTC. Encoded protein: CATSRARREGSYEQYF. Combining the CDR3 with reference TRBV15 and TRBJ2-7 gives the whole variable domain DAMVIQNPRYQVTQFGKPVTLSCSQTLNHNVMYWYQQKSSQAPKLLFHYYDKDFNNEADTPDNFQSRRPNTSFCFLDIRSPGLGDTAMYLCATSRARREGSYEQYFGPGTRLTVT.

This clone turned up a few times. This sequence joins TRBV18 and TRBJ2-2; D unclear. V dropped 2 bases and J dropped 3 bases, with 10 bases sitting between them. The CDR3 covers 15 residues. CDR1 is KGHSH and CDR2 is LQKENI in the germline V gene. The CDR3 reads CASSPTAGYTGELFF. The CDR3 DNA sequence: TGTGCCAGCTCACCAACGGCAGGATACACCGGGGAGCTGTTTTTT. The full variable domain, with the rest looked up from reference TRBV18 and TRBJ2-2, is NAGVMQNPRHLVRRRGQEARLRCSPMKGHSHVYWYRQLPEEGLKFMVYLQKENIIDESGMPKERFSAEFPKEGPSILRIQQVVRGDSAAYFCASSPTAGYTGELFFGEGSRLTVL.

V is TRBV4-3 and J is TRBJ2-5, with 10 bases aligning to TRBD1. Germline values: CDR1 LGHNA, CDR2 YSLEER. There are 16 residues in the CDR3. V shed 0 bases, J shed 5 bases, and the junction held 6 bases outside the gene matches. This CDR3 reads CASSQERGTGDETQYF. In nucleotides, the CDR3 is TGCGCCAGCAGCCAAGAGAGGGGGACAGGGGATGAGACCCAGTACTTC.

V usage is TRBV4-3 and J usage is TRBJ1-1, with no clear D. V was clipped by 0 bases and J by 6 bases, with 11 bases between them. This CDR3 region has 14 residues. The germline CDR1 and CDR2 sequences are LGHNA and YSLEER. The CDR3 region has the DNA TGCGCCAGCAGCCAAGATCTTGGAGGGCCTGAAGCTTTCTTT. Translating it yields CASSQDLGGPEAFF.

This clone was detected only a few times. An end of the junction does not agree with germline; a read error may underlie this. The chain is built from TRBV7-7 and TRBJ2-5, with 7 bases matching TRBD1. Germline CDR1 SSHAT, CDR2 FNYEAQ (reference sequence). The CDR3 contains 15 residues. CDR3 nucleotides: TGTGCTAGCAGCTTAGCCGGGACAGTTGAAGAGACCCAGTACTTC. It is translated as CASSLAGTVEETQYF.

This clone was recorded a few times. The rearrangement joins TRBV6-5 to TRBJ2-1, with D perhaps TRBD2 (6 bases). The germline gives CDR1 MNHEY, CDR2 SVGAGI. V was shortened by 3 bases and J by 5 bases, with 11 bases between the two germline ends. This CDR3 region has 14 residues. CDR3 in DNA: TGTGCCAGCAGTTATTTACTAGCTAACAATGAGCAGTTCTTC. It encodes CASSYLLANNEQFF.

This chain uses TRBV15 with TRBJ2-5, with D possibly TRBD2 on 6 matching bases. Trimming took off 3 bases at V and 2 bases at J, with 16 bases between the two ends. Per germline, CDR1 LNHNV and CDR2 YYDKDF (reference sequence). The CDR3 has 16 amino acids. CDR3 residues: CATSSFLGRKQETQYF. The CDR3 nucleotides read TGTGCCACCAGCAGCTTTCTGGGGAGGAAGCAAGAGACCCAGTACTTC.

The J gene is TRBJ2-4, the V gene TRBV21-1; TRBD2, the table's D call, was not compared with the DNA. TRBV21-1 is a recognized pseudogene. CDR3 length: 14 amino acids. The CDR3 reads CASSKESDKNIQYF. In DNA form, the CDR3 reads TGTGCCAGCAGCAAAGAGAGTGACAAAAACATTCAGTACTTC.

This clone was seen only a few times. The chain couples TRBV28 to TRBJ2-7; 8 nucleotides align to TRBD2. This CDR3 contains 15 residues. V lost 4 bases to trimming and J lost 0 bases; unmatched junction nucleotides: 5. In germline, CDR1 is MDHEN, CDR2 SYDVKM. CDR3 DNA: TGTGCCAGCAGTTCCTCCGGGACTAGCTCCTACGAGCAGTACTTC. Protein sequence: CASSSSGTSSYEQYF.

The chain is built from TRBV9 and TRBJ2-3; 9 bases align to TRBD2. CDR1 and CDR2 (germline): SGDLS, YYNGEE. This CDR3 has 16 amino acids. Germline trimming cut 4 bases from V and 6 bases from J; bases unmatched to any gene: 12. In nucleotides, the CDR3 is TGTGCCAGCAGCCTAGAGGGGCGGGAGGGCATGGATACGCAGTATTTT. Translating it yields CASSLEGREGMDTQYF.

The CDR3 loop reads CASRLTANYGYTF. The CDR3 DNA is TGTGCCAGCAGATTAACAGCTAACTATGGCTACACCTTC. The V gene is TRBV28, the J gene TRBJ1-2, with no clear D. The CDR3 has 13 amino acids. The germline V gene encodes CDR1 MDHEN and CDR2 SYDVKM. Trimming stripped 6 bases from V and 0 bases from J, with 8 bases between.

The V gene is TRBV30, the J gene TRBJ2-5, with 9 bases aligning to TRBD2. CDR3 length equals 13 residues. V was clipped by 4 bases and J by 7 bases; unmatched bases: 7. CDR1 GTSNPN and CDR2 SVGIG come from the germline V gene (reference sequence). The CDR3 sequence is CAWMGLAVGTQYF. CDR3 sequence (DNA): TGTGCCTGGATGGGACTAGCCGTAGGGACCCAGTACTTC.

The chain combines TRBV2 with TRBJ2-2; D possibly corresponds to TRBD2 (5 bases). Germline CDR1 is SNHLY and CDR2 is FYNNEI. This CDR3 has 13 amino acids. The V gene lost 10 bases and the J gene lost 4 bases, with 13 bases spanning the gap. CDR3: CATSPRVTGELFF. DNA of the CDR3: TGTGCCACCTCCCCGAGGGTCACCGGGGAGCTGTTTTTT.

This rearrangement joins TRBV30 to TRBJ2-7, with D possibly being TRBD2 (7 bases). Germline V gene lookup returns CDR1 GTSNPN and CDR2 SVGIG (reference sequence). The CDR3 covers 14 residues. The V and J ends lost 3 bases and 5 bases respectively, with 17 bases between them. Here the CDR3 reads CAWRGGGSVHEQYF. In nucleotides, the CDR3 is TGTGCCTGGAGGGGGGGCGGGAGCGTCCACGAGCAGTACTTC. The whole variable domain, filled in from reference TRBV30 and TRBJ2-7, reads SQTIHQWPATLVQPVGSPLSLECTVEGTSNPNLYWYRQAAGRGLQLLFYSVGIGQISSEVPQNLSASRPQDRQFILSSKKLLLSDSGFYLCAWRGGGSVHEQYFGPGTRLTVT.

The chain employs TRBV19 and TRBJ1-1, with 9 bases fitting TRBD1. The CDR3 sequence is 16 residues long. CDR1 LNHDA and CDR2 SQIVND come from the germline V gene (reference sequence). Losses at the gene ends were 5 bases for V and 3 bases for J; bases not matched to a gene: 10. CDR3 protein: CASSSPGTGRDTEAFF. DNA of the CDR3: TGTGCCAGTAGTTCACCCGGGACAGGGAGGGACACTGAAGCTTTCTTT.

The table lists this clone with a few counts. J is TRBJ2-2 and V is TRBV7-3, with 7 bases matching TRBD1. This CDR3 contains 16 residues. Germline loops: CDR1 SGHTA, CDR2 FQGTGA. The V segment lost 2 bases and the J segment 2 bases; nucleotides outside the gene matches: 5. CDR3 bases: TGTGCCAGCAGCTTAGGAGACAGGGTTAACACCGGGGAGCTGTTTTTT. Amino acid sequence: CASSLGDRVNTGELFF.

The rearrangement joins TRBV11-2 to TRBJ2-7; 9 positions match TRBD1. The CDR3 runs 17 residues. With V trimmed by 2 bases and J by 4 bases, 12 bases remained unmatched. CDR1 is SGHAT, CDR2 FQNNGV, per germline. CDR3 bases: TGTGCCAGCAGCTTATTATACGGGACAGGGCCACGGTACGAGCAGTACTTC. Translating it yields CASSLLYGTGPRYEQYF.

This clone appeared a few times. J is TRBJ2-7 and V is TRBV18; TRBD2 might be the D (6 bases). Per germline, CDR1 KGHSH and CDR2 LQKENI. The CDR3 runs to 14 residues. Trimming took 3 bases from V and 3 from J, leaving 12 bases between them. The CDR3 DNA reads TGTGCCAGCTCACCGCGGGACGGCAACTACGAGCAGTACTTC. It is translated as CASSPRDGNYEQYF.